This T cell receptor (beta chain) was recovered during a study of response to subunit inactivated influenza vaccine. One entry per CDR3 protein results from TCRdb running MiXCR on the RT-PCR reads. The sample includes about 570,000 distinct CDR3 sequences, around 10% of them seen just once. Trimming cost V 7 bases and J 0 bases; bases outside gene matches: 6. This CDR3 has 15 residues. Germline V gives CDR1 MNHNS, CDR2 SASEGT. This clonotype appeared many times. This sample was shared with a second study, whose subject was T cells expressing NK-cell markers. That work adds: TCR beta libraries carry UMIs added by 5'RACE template switching.

This TCR was sampled from a man in his forties or fifties who received an inactivated influenza vaccine. The V and J genes are TRBV6-1 and TRBJ2-3; TRBD2 matches at 8 bases. Sequencing used PBMCs from blood, obtained on the day of vaccination. This CDR3 is CASTPPGGSTDTQYF. CDR3 bases: TGTGCCAGCACCCCGCCGGGGGGGAGCACAGATACGCAGTATTTT.